These 11 T cell receptor beta chains came from one sample sequenced in a study of T cells in Graves' hyperthyroidism and ophthalmopathy. RNA transcripts provided the source from which TCR beta CDR3 regions were amplified. An initial round of RT-PCR targeting the TCR CDR3 relied on the HTBI primer set. TCRdb re-called the multiplex PCR reads with MiXCR, one entry per CDR3 protein. The data show roughly 300,000 distinct CDR3 sequences, around 14% seen once. The sequencing sample was made of blood. The receptors derive from a woman in her 30s with Graves' hyperthyroidism.

This clonotype has at least ten counts. V and J are TRBV11-2 and TRBJ1-1; D is possibly TRBD1 (5 bases). Trimming stripped 2 bases from V and 3 bases from J, with 13 bases between. The CDR3 runs 15 residues. Germline V gene data show CDR1 as SGHAT and CDR2 as FQNNGV. The CDR3 reads CASSLSLLGDTEAFF. The CDR3 DNA sequence: TGTGCCAGCAGCTTAAGTCTCTTGGGGGACACTGAAGCTTTCTTT.

This clonotype appeared a few times. This sequence joins TRBV20-1 and TRBJ1-1; weak D call: TRBD1 (6 bases). Per germline, CDR1 DFQATT and CDR2 SNEGSKA (reference sequence). This CDR3 is built from 15 residues. V was cut by 1 base and J by 5 bases, with 17 bases left in between. This CDR3 reads CSARVITGGRTEAFF. As DNA, the CDR3 is TGCAGTGCTAGAGTCATCACCGGGGGCCGAACTGAAGCTTTCTTT.

The gene calls are TRBV28 and TRBJ1-5; D possibly corresponds to TRBD1 (5 bases). Germline CDR1 is MDHEN and CDR2 is SYDVKM. The CDR3 consists of 15 residues. V was clipped by 2 bases and J by 2 bases, with 10 bases between them. The CDR3 nucleotides are TGTGCCAGCAGTTTAGCTGGGGCTGGCAATCAGCCCCAGCATTTT. Residues: CASSLAGAGNQPQHF.

This clonotype was counted many times. V is TRBV9 and J is TRBJ2-7; maybe TRBD2 (5 bases). CDR1 and CDR2 from the germline V gene are SGDLS and YYNGEE. Trimming took 1 base from V and 3 from J, leaving 8 bases between them. The CDR3 contains 13 residues. CDR3 protein: CASSVSAGYEQYF. The CDR3 region has the DNA TGTGCCAGCAGCGTAAGCGCGGGCTACGAGCAGTACTTC.

A few counts support this clonotype. J is TRBJ2-1 and V is TRBV4-1; D may be TRBD2 (5 bases). The CDR3 has 17 amino acids. Trimming pared 4 bases from V and 5 bases from J, leaving 21 bases between. The germline V gene encodes CDR1 MGHRA and CDR2 YSYEKL. The CDR3 region has the DNA TGCGCCAGCAGCCCGATAAGAGTGGGAGCGGTCAACAATGAGCAGTTCTTC. Translating it yields CASSPIRVGAVNNEQFF.

This clonotype was counted many times. The V and J genes are TRBV10-3 and TRBJ1-2; D is uncertain. Germline-derived CDR1 and CDR2 are ENHRY and SYGVKD. Trimming removed 11 bases from V and 5 bases from J, with 21 bases in between. The CDR3 extends over 14 amino acids. In DNA, the CDR3 is TGTGCCTCATCAGTGGTTTCCGAAGGTTATGGCTACACCTTC. It specifies CASSVVSEGYGYTF.

The chain combines TRBV20-1 with TRBJ2-1, with 10 bases aligning to TRBD2. Trimming at V came to 0 bases and at J to 9 bases, leaving 5 bases not matched to a gene. The CDR3 covers 14 residues. Per germline, CDR1 DFQATT and CDR2 SNEGSKA (reference sequence). CDR3 protein: CSARESAGGREQFF. For the CDR3, the DNA is TGCAGTGCTAGAGAATCAGCGGGAGGGCGTGAGCAGTTCTTC.

The V and J genes are TRBV10-3 and TRBJ2-1, with 11 bases fitting TRBD2. Germline values: CDR1 ENHRY, CDR2 SYGVKD. CDR3 size: 14 residues. V trimming: 7 bases; J trimming: 4 bases; junction bases outside the gene matches: 3. The DNA of the CDR3 is TGTGCCATCAAAGGACTAGCGGGTTACAATGAGCAGTTCTTC. Translation gives CAIKGLAGYNEQFF.

This clonotype was found a few times. J is TRBJ2-5 and V is TRBV6-2 or TRBV6-3; TRBD1 is a possible D gene (5 bases). Germline assignment: CDR1 MNHEY and CDR2 SVGEGT. Deletions cut 6 bases from V and 5 bases from J, with 16 bases between. The CDR3 runs to 14 residues. The CDR3 region has the DNA TGTGCCAGCAGAAAATTAATAAAGGGGGAGACCCAGTACTTC. Translating it yields CASRKLIKGETQYF.

CDR3 region: CSASPGRPHTDTQYF. In DNA form, the CDR3 reads TGCAGTGCTTCCCCAGGGCGGCCTCACACAGATACGCAGTATTTT. This chain uses TRBV20-1 with TRBJ2-3; the D gene is possibly TRBD1 (5 bases). With 5 bases removed from V and 2 bases from J, the gap between germline ends came to 17 bases. The germline CDR1 and CDR2 sequences are DFQATT and SNEGSKA (reference sequence). The CDR3 has 15 amino acids.

This rearrangement joins TRBV9 to TRBJ2-4; no clear D. V was clipped by 4 bases and J by 5 bases, with 7 bases between them. The CDR3 is 12 amino acids. CDR1 is SGDLS, CDR2 YYNGEE, per germline. Here the CDR3 reads CASSSFENIQYF. As DNA, the CDR3 is TGTGCCAGCAGCTCCTTCGAAAACATTCAGTACTTC.